These T cell receptor beta chains were read from a single sample in a study of regulatory T cells in long-lasting Graves disease. MiXCR, run by TCRdb on the multiplex PCR reads, gives a single entry per CDR3 protein. The table includes about 450,000 distinct CDR3 sequences, roughly a quarter detected once. This specimen was peripheral blood mononuclear cells (PBMCs), taken when the disease was refractory, from a patient treated with antithyroid drugs. These receptors originate from a female donor with Graves disease. CDR3s include the opening cysteine and the closing phenylalanine or tryptophan. D genes are given only for firm matches. Size is omitted from some rows. Given values are once, few, many or a class for expanded clones.

d_call: TRBD1
j_call: TRBJ2-7
clone_size: many
v_call: TRBV10-3
cdr3_nt: TGTGCCATCAGTGACGCGGGACAGGGCCGCTCCTACGAGCAGTACTTC
cdr3_aa: CAISDAGQGRSYEQYF

d_call: -
j_call: TRBJ2-6
clone_size: few
v_call: TRBV29-1
cdr3_nt: TGCAGCGTTGGGGCGGCTGCGTTTGGGACGGGGGCCAACGTCCTGACTTTC
cdr3_aa: CSVGAAAFGTGANVLTF

d_call: -
j_call: TRBJ1-5
clone_size: -
v_call: TRBV19
cdr3_nt: TGTGCCAGTAGTATAGATCAGGGCGACAATCAGCCCCAGCATTTT
cdr3_aa: CASSIDQGDNQPQHF

d_call: -
j_call: TRBJ1-1
clone_size: -
v_call: TRBV6-6
cdr3_nt: TGTGCCAGCAGTTACTCGGACCTGAACACTGAAGCTTTCTTT
cdr3_aa: CASSYSDLNTEAFF

d_call: -
j_call: TRBJ1-5
clone_size: few
v_call: TRBV7-2
cdr3_nt: TGTGCCAGCAGCTTAATCGGTTCGGGCAGCAATCAGCCCCAGCATTTT
cdr3_aa: CASSLIGSGSNQPQHF

d_call: -
j_call: TRBJ2-7
clone_size: -
v_call: TRBV2
cdr3_nt: TGTGCCAGCAGCGATCCCGGCTTGGCCGGCGAGCAGTACTTC
cdr3_aa: CASSDPGLAGEQYF

d_call: -
j_call: TRBJ1-1
clone_size: -
v_call: TRBV19
cdr3_nt: TGTGCCAGTAGTATCGGGTGGGGAAACACTGAAGCTTTCTTT
cdr3_aa: CASSIGWGNTEAFF

d_call: -
j_call: TRBJ1-2
clone_size: many
v_call: TRBV5-1
cdr3_nt: TGCGCCAGCAGCTTGGAGTCGTCCGACTATGGCTACACCTTC
cdr3_aa: CASSLESSDYGYTF

d_call: -
j_call: TRBJ2-1
clone_size: -
v_call: TRBV11-2
cdr3_nt: TGTGCCAGCAGCTTGGCGGGGATTAATACCTACAATGAGCAGTTCTTC
cdr3_aa: CASSLAGINTYNEQFF

d_call: -
j_call: TRBJ1-6
clone_size: many
v_call: TRBV28
cdr3_nt: TGTGCCAGCAGTTTTGGCAGGGGTAATTCACCCCTCCACTTT
cdr3_aa: CASSFGRGNSPLHF

d_call: TRBD1
j_call: TRBJ1-2
clone_size: -
v_call: TRBV30
cdr3_nt: TGTGCCTGGAGTGGGGCCCCGACAGGGAGCTATGGCTACACCTTC
cdr3_aa: CAWSGAPTGSYGYTF

d_call: TRBD2
j_call: TRBJ2-7
clone_size: few
v_call: TRBV28
cdr3_nt: TGTGCCAGCAGTTCCCTCGGGAGCGGGAGGAGGTACGAGCAGTACTTC
cdr3_aa: CASSSLGSGRRYEQYF

d_call: -
j_call: TRBJ1-3
clone_size: many
v_call: TRBV28
cdr3_nt: TGTGCCAGCAGTTTGGGAAACAGGGCTGGAAACACCATATATTTT
cdr3_aa: CASSLGNRAGNTIYF

d_call: TRBD1
j_call: TRBJ1-1
clone_size: -
v_call: TRBV11-3
cdr3_nt: TGTGCCAGCAGCCCAGGGGGCAATATAAACACTGAAGCTTTCTTT
cdr3_aa: CASSPGGNINTEAFF

d_call: -
j_call: TRBJ2-4
clone_size: many
v_call: TRBV27
cdr3_nt: TGTGCCAGCAGTTTCCTGTCCGGGACCAAAAACATTCAGTACTTC
cdr3_aa: CASSFLSGTKNIQYF

d_call: -
j_call: TRBJ2-3
clone_size: few
v_call: TRBV28
cdr3_nt: TGTGCCAGCAGTTCAGGGAATTCTTACACAGATACGCAGTATTTT
cdr3_aa: CASSSGNSYTDTQYF

d_call: TRBD1
j_call: TRBJ1-1
clone_size: few
v_call: TRBV20-1
cdr3_nt: TGCAGTGCTAGGGGACAGGGGGACATAGGCACTGAAGCTTTCTTT
cdr3_aa: CSARGQGDIGTEAFF

d_call: -
j_call: TRBJ1-2
clone_size: -
v_call: TRBV27
cdr3_nt: TGTGCCAGCAGTTTGACAGGTGGGAATGTGTATGGCTACACCTTC
cdr3_aa: CASSLTGGNVYGYTF

d_call: TRBD1
j_call: TRBJ1-2
clone_size: many
v_call: TRBV28
cdr3_nt: TGTGCCAGCAGTGACCGAACAGGGGTCTATGGCTACACCTTC
cdr3_aa: CASSDRTGVYGYTF

d_call: -
j_call: TRBJ2-2
clone_size: -
v_call: TRBV6-6
cdr3_nt: TGTGCCAGCAGTTACTCGACTGTAACCGGGGAGCTGTTCTTT
cdr3_aa: CASSYSTVTGELFF

d_call: TRBD2
j_call: TRBJ2-7
clone_size: -
v_call: TRBV3-1
cdr3_nt: TGTGCCAGCAGCCAAGCTGCGGGAGGGCTCTACGAGCAGTACTTC
cdr3_aa: CASSQAAGGLYEQYF

d_call: -
j_call: TRBJ2-5
clone_size: -
v_call: TRBV7-2
cdr3_nt: TGTGCCAGCAGCCGAAGGGAGCTCTGGGAGACCCAGTACTTC
cdr3_aa: CASSRRELWETQYF

d_call: TRBD2
j_call: TRBJ2-1
clone_size: -
v_call: TRBV2
cdr3_nt: TGTGCCAGCAGGGACCTAGCGGGAGGTAGCAATGAGCAGTTCTTC
cdr3_aa: CASRDLAGGSNEQFF

d_call: TRBD2
j_call: TRBJ2-2
clone_size: -
v_call: TRBV12-3/TRBV12-4
cdr3_nt: TGTGCCAGCAGAACGACTAGCGACTTGGTCGGGGAGCTGTTTTTT
cdr3_aa: CASRTTSDLVGELFF

d_call: TRBD2
j_call: TRBJ2-7
clone_size: -
v_call: TRBV28
cdr3_nt: TGTGCCGGCACATTCGCGGGAGGTGGGTACGAGCAGTACTTC
cdr3_aa: CAGTFAGGGYEQYF

d_call: -
j_call: TRBJ1-4
clone_size: few
v_call: TRBV15
cdr3_nt: TGTGCCACCAGCAGAGAGTGGGGACCGGGTGTAGGAGATGAAAAACTGTTTTTT
cdr3_aa: CATSREWGPGVGDEKLFF

d_call: -
j_call: TRBJ1-5
clone_size: -
v_call: TRBV6-9
cdr3_nt: TGTGCCAGCAGTTACGCGGGATTCTCCAATCAGCCCCAGCATTTT
cdr3_aa: CASSYAGFSNQPQHF

d_call: TRBD2
j_call: TRBJ2-5
clone_size: -
v_call: TRBV6-1
cdr3_nt: TGTGCCAGCAGTAGTACGCGTCTAGCGGGAGGCATGGAGACCCAGTACTTC
cdr3_aa: CASSSTRLAGGMETQYF

d_call: -
j_call: TRBJ1-3
clone_size: -
v_call: TRBV5-8
cdr3_nt: TGTGCCAGCAGCGCGGGACGGCGGATTTCTGGAAACACCATATATTTT
cdr3_aa: CASSAGRRISGNTIYF

d_call: -
j_call: TRBJ1-1
clone_size: -
v_call: TRBV2
cdr3_nt: TGTGCCAGCAGTGTCGGGGTAGCCACTGAAGCTTTCTTT
cdr3_aa: CASSVGVATEAFF

d_call: -
j_call: TRBJ2-7
clone_size: many
v_call: TRBV28
cdr3_nt: TGTGCCAGCAGTTTTGGGCTAGACTCCTACGAGCAGTACTTC
cdr3_aa: CASSFGLDSYEQYF

d_call: TRBD2
j_call: TRBJ2-1
clone_size: -
v_call: TRBV12-3/TRBV12-4
cdr3_nt: TGTGTCAGCAGCTCTAGCGGGAACTACAATGAGCAGTTCTTC
cdr3_aa: CVSSSSGNYNEQFF

d_call: -
j_call: TRBJ2-2
clone_size: -
v_call: TRBV6-1
cdr3_nt: TGTGCCAGCACCTCTAAGGGTACCGGGGAGCTGTTTTTT
cdr3_aa: CASTSKGTGELFF

d_call: -
j_call: TRBJ1-4
clone_size: few
v_call: TRBV2
cdr3_nt: TGTGCCAGCAGTGAATTGGGGGCCGGTGATGAAAAACTGTTTTTT
cdr3_aa: CASSELGAGDEKLFF

d_call: -
j_call: TRBJ2-7
clone_size: -
v_call: TRBV7-2
cdr3_nt: TGTGCCAGCAGCCCCTCCCGAGGATCCTCCTACGAGCAGTACTTC
cdr3_aa: CASSPSRGSSYEQYF

d_call: -
j_call: TRBJ2-5
clone_size: -
v_call: TRBV15
cdr3_nt: TGTGCCACCAGCCCCAGACTGGCAAAAGAGACCCAGTACTTC
cdr3_aa: CATSPRLAKETQYF

d_call: TRBD2
j_call: TRBJ2-3
clone_size: -
v_call: TRBV4-2
cdr3_nt: TGTGCCAGCAGCCAAAGTCCTAGCGGGACAGATACGCAGTATTTT
cdr3_aa: CASSQSPSGTDTQYF

d_call: -
j_call: TRBJ1-5
clone_size: many
v_call: TRBV12-3/TRBV12-4
cdr3_nt: TGTGCCAGCAGTCGAGGGCCTCCCGACGGCAATCAGCCCCAGCATTTT
cdr3_aa: CASSRGPPDGNQPQHF

d_call: TRBD1
j_call: TRBJ2-5
clone_size: few
v_call: TRBV7-8
cdr3_nt: TGTGCCAGCAGCCGCCGGGCGGGTTTCGGGACAGGGGGCTCGTGGGAGACCCAGTACTTC
cdr3_aa: CASSRRAGFGTGGSWETQYF

d_call: TRBD1
j_call: TRBJ1-2
clone_size: many
v_call: TRBV20-1
cdr3_nt: TGCAGTTCTCCCGGGACAGGCTATGGCTACACCTTC
cdr3_aa: CSSPGTGYGYTF

d_call: -
j_call: TRBJ2-2
clone_size: few
v_call: TRBV7-9
cdr3_nt: TGTGCCAGCAGCCAATCGGGGCCCGGGGAGCTGTTTTTT
cdr3_aa: CASSQSGPGELFF

d_call: -
j_call: TRBJ1-5
clone_size: many
v_call: TRBV28
cdr3_nt: TGTGCCAGCAGTTTACAACTTCGGGGTCAGCCCCAGCATTTT
cdr3_aa: CASSLQLRGQPQHF

d_call: TRBD1
j_call: TRBJ2-1
clone_size: -
v_call: TRBV19
cdr3_nt: TGTGCCAGTAGCACGACAGGGGTTGGGAACAATGAGCAGTTCTTC
cdr3_aa: CASSTTGVGNNEQFF

d_call: -
j_call: TRBJ2-5
clone_size: few
v_call: TRBV10-3
cdr3_nt: TGTGCCATCAGTGAACGGGTTCAAGAGACCCAGTACTTC
cdr3_aa: CAISERVQETQYF

d_call: -
j_call: TRBJ2-7
clone_size: once
v_call: TRBV19
cdr3_nt: TGTGCCAGTAGTATTGGGCAAGGACCGGACGAGCAGTACTTC
cdr3_aa: CASSIGQGPDEQYF

d_call: TRBD1
j_call: TRBJ1-2
clone_size: many
v_call: TRBV28
cdr3_nt: TGTGCCAGCAGTTCTCCGGGACAGGGAGACGGCTACACCTTC
cdr3_aa: CASSSPGQGDGYTF

d_call: TRBD1
j_call: TRBJ1-1
clone_size: -
v_call: TRBV20-1
cdr3_nt: TGCAGTGCTAGGGGACAGGGAGGTAGGACTGAAGCTTTCTTT
cdr3_aa: CSARGQGGRTEAFF

d_call: -
j_call: TRBJ1-4
clone_size: few
v_call: TRBV7-3
cdr3_nt: TGTGCCAGCAACTGGGAGGAAAAACTGTTTTTT
cdr3_aa: CASNWEEKLFF

d_call: -
j_call: TRBJ2-2
clone_size: once
v_call: TRBV24-1
cdr3_nt: TGTGCCACCAGTAACCCGAACACCGGGGAGCTGTTTTTT
cdr3_aa: CATSNPNTGELFF